This entry lists 26 T cell receptor beta chains sequenced from one sample in a study of blood T cell repertoires in COVID-19. Sequenced by immunoSEQ multiplex PCR; TCRdb stores in-frame clones only, minus some. Of 250,000 or so clones listed, about 87% are singletons. The sample taken for sequencing was peripheral blood. These TCRs come from a man between 25 and 39 years old with COVID-19, enrolled during active disease.

J is TRBJ2-3 and V is TRBV7-8; possibly TRBD2 for D (5 bases). The CDR3 spans 13 residues. The V gene lost 4 bases and the J gene lost 4 bases, with 9 bases spanning the gap. Germline V gives CDR1 SGHVS, CDR2 FQNEAQ. CDR3 DNA sequence: TGTGCCAGCAGCTCCGGGGTACCAGATACGCAGTATTTT. Translating gives CASSSGVPDTQYF.

The rearrangement links TRBV6-5 to TRBJ1-6, with 8 bases aligning to TRBD1. The germline V gene has CDR1 MNHEY and CDR2 SVGAGI. Unmatched junction bases numbered 5, after V lost 2 bases and J lost 5 bases. CDR3 length: 16 amino acids. This CDR3 reads CASSYGGQGDNSPLHF. The CDR3 region has the DNA TGTGCCAGCAGTTACGGAGGACAGGGTGATAATTCACCCCTCCACTTT.

The chain couples TRBV7-2 to TRBJ1-2, with 10 positions matching TRBD1. The trim removed 2 bases at V and 3 bases at J, leaving 12 bases unmatched. The CDR3 loop spans 18 amino acids. Germline V gene lookup returns CDR1 SGHTA and CDR2 FQGNSA. The CDR3, as DNA: TGTGCCAGCAGCTTAATACGGACAGGGGGGTCCCGAGACTATGGCTACACCTTC. Residues: CASSLIRTGGSRDYGYTF.

The chain recombines TRBV6-5 with TRBJ2-1; D not certain. Germline-derived CDR1 and CDR2 are MNHEY and SVGAGI. The length of the CDR3 is 11 residues. V was trimmed by 7 bases and J by 5 bases, leaving 6 bases between them. The CDR3 protein is CASTVNNEQFF. The CDR3 bases are TGTGCCAGCACAGTGAACAATGAGCAGTTCTTC.

The V call is TRBV19, the J call TRBJ1-2, with 8 bases that match TRBD1. The CDR3 extends over 15 amino acids. Losses at the gene ends were 5 bases for V and 5 bases for J; bases not matched to a gene: 10. Germline lookup yields CDR1 LNHDA and CDR2 SQIVND (reference sequence). CDR3 sequence: CASSSYSGTGYGYTF. The CDR3, as DNA: TGTGCCAGTAGTTCCTATTCCGGGACAGGTTATGGCTACACCTTC.

The rearrangement joins TRBV6-5 to TRBJ1-6, with a possible D match to TRBD1 (6 bases). Trimming took off 0 bases at V and 7 bases at J, with 10 bases between the two ends. Germline V CDR1 and CDR2: MNHEY, SVGAGI. CDR3 size: 15 residues. CDR3 protein: CASSYSGQGNSPLHF. CDR3 sequence (DNA): TGTGCCAGCAGTTACTCGGGGCAGGGGAATTCACCCCTCCACTTT.

This clone was counted a single time. J is TRBJ1-5 and V is TRBV19, with 10 nucleotides matching TRBD1. The CDR3 totals 15 residues. Per the germline V gene, CDR1 is LNHDA and CDR2 is SQIVND (reference sequence). The V segment lost 7 bases and the J segment 2 bases; nucleotides outside the gene matches: 5. CDR3 nucleotides: TGTGCCAGTATCGACAGGGGGCGAGGCAATCAGCCCCAGCATTTT. Translating gives CASIDRGRGNQPQHF.

This chain links TRBV27 with TRBJ1-1; 9 bases map to TRBD1. V trimming: 7 bases; J trimming: 5 bases; junction bases outside the gene matches: 5. There are 13 residues in the CDR3. Germline loops: CDR1 MNHEY, CDR2 SMNVEV (reference sequence). The CDR3 coding sequence is TGTGCCAGCAACCGACAGGGGGGGACTGAAGCTTTCTTT. Its protein is CASNRQGGTEAFF.

The V gene is TRBV18, the J gene TRBJ2-3, with 7 nucleotides matching TRBD2. Germline CDR1 is KGHSH and CDR2 is LQKENI. The CDR3 loop spans 14 amino acids. With V trimmed by 4 bases and J by 4 bases, 5 bases remained unmatched. CDR3 sequence: CASSLGRGADTQYF. In DNA form, the CDR3 reads TGTGCCAGCTCACTCGGACGGGGGGCAGATACGCAGTATTTT.

V usage is TRBV14 and J usage is TRBJ2-1, with D possibly matching TRBD2 (6 bases). The V gene's germline CDR1 is SGHDN and CDR2 FVKESK. There are 15 residues in the CDR3. The V gene lost 1 base and the J gene lost 3 bases, with 10 bases spanning the gap. The CDR3 region is CASSQGKRVYNEQFF. The CDR3, as DNA: TGTGCCAGCAGCCAAGGAAAGCGGGTCTACAATGAGCAGTTCTTC.

The chain couples TRBV18 to TRBJ1-6; 7 positions match TRBD1. Germline V gene data show CDR1 as KGHSH and CDR2 as LQKENI. After removal of 3 bases from V and 5 bases from J, the junction contained 7 bases not matched to a gene. CDR3 size: 16 residues. The CDR3, as DNA: TGTGCCAGCTCACCCCCGACAGGGCTCAATAATTCACCCCTCCACTTT. Protein product: CASSPPTGLNNSPLHF. The whole variable domain, remainder taken from reference TRBV18 and TRBJ1-6, is NAGVMQNPRHLVRRRGQEARLRCSPMKGHSHVYWYRQLPEEGLKFMVYLQKENIIDESGMPKERFSAEFPKEGPSILRIQQVVRGDSAAYFCASSPPTGLNNSPLHFGNGTRLTVT.

The chain couples TRBV7-3 to TRBJ1-1; D perhaps matches TRBD1 (6 bases). Germline V gene sequence: CDR1 SGHTA, CDR2 FQGTGA. This CDR3 is built from 17 residues. Trimming cost V 6 bases and J 0 bases, with 20 bases left between them. CDR3 bases: TGTGCCAGCAGTCATCCTCAGGGGCCGCTTATGAACACTGAAGCTTTCTTT. This gives the protein CASSHPQGPLMNTEAFF.

J is TRBJ2-7 and V is TRBV7-9; 7 nucleotides match TRBD1. The CDR3 length is 14 residues. Germline CDR1 is SEHNR and CDR2 is FQNEAQ (reference sequence). V was pared by 6 bases and J by 2 bases, with 7 bases of the junction left unmatched. This CDR3 is CASRETGFPYEQYF. The CDR3, as DNA: TGTGCCAGCAGGGAGACAGGGTTCCCCTACGAGCAGTACTTC.

The chain is built from TRBV18 and TRBJ1-5, with a weak D call TRBD1 (5 bases). The germline gives CDR1 KGHSH, CDR2 LQKENI. This CDR3 is built from 16 residues. The germline V and J ends were trimmed by 3 bases and 0 bases, with 12 bases remaining between them. DNA of the CDR3: TGTGCCAGCTCACCGTTGGGAGGGGTTAGCAATCAGCCCCAGCATTTT. As protein: CASSPLGGVSNQPQHF.

This chain connects TRBV27 to TRBJ2-1, with 9 bases identical to TRBD2. Per the germline V gene, CDR1 is MNHEY and CDR2 is SMNVEV (reference sequence). CDR3 length equals 15 residues. V shed 6 bases, J shed 5 bases, and the junction held 8 bases outside the gene matches. The CDR3 DNA follows: TGTGCCAGCAGCCCTAGCGGGATGAGTAACAATGAGCAGTTCTTC. It codes for CASSPSGMSNNEQFF.

The chain recombines TRBV19 with TRBJ1-6; 10 positions agree with TRBD1. The CDR3 length is 15 residues. Germline V lookup: CDR1 LNHDA, CDR2 SQIVND (reference sequence). V gave up 1 base and J gave up 16 bases; unmatched junction bases: 10. This chain's CDR3 is CASSIVGTGDQRLHF. CDR3 sequence (DNA): TGTGCCAGTAGTATAGTCGGGACAGGGGACCAAAGGCTCCACTTT.

V gene TRBV15 combines with J gene TRBJ2-7, with 9 bases fitting TRBD1. The CDR3 covers 16 residues. V trimming: 3 bases; J trimming: 4 bases; junction bases outside the gene matches: 10. CDR1 LNHNV and CDR2 YYDKDF come from the germline V gene (reference sequence). DNA of the CDR3: TGTGCCACCAGCAGCAGGACAGGGGTAATATTGTACGAGCAGTACTTC. Protein product: CATSSRTGVILYEQYF.

The V call is TRBV9, the J call TRBJ1-6, with a weak D call TRBD1 (5 bases). Germline CDR1 reads SGDLS; CDR2 reads YYNGEE. The CDR3 loop spans 14 amino acids. The V and J ends lost 1 base and 4 bases respectively, with 6 bases between them. CDR3 nucleotide sequence: TGTGCCAGCAGCGTACAGGGTTATAATTCACCCCTCCACTTT. Its translation: CASSVQGYNSPLHF. The full variable domain, in which reference TRBV9 and TRBJ1-6 provide the parts outside the CDR3, is DSGVTQTPKHLITATGQRVTLRCSPRSGDLSVYWYQQSLDQGLQFLIQYYNGEERAKGNILERFSAQQFPDLHSELNLSSLELGDSALYFCASSVQGYNSPLHFGNGTRLTVT.

The rearrangement links TRBV19 to TRBJ2-1; 8 nucleotides agree with TRBD2. Trimming removed 5 bases from V and 13 bases from J; junction bases left unmatched: 19. The CDR3 is 16 residues long. Per the germline V gene, CDR1 is LNHDA and CDR2 is SQIVND (reference sequence). Here the CDR3 reads CASSPQGPYSGIYQFF. The CDR3 DNA is TGTGCCAGTAGTCCCCAAGGACCGTATAGCGGGATTTATCAGTTCTTC.

The J gene is TRBJ2-7, the V gene TRBV7-9, with 8 bases aligning to TRBD1. CDR3 length: 15 residues. V gave up 6 bases and J gave up 3 bases; unmatched junction bases: 10. Germline CDR1 is SEHNR and CDR2 is FQNEAQ (reference sequence). CDR3 nucleotide sequence: TGTGCCAGCAGTCGTATTAGGACAGGGTTCTACGAGCAGTACTTC. Its translation: CASSRIRTGFYEQYF.

V usage is TRBV27 and J usage is TRBJ1-1; 8 bases are shared with TRBD1. The CDR3 is 15 residues long. Looked up from germline, CDR1 is MNHEY and CDR2 is SMNVEV (reference sequence). V trimming: 3 bases; J trimming: 0 bases; junction bases outside the gene matches: 3. The CDR3 nucleotides read TGTGCCAGCAGTTTCGGGACAGGAATGAACACTGAAGCTTTCTTT. Translated, it gives CASSFGTGMNTEAFF.

This sequence joins TRBV6-6 and TRBJ2-5; tentatively, D is TRBD1 (7 bases). CDR3 length: 14 amino acids. Germline loops: CDR1 MNHNY, CDR2 SVGAGI (reference sequence). Trimming took off 6 bases at V and 1 base at J, with 12 bases between the two ends. The CDR3 reads CASRLQGGQETQYF. The CDR3, as DNA: TGTGCCAGCAGGCTGCAGGGGGGCCAAGAGACCCAGTACTTC.

The CDR3 nucleotides read TGTGCCAGCAGTGGAACAGGCTCCCGGCTCCCCTACGAGCAGTACTTC. This encodes CASSGTGSRLPYEQYF. This chain joins TRBV6-6 and TRBJ2-7; TRBD1 is a possible D gene (5 bases). The CDR3 runs to 16 residues. Deletions cut 5 bases from V and 2 bases from J, with 19 bases between. Germline assignment: CDR1 MNHNY and CDR2 SVGAGI (reference sequence).

The genes are TRBV28 and TRBJ1-2; 8 positions match TRBD1. Germline V lookup: CDR1 MDHEN, CDR2 SYDVKM. This CDR3 has 16 residues. The junction had 10 bases not matched to a gene; V was cut back by 4 bases and J by 3 bases. CDR3 nucleotide sequence: TGTGCCAGCAGTTCCCAGGGGGCCGGCGGAGACTATGGCTACACCTTC. Its translation: CASSSQGAGGDYGYTF.

The chain joins TRBV6-2 or TRBV6-3 to TRBJ1-6, with D uncertain. CDR3 length: 15 amino acids. V was shortened by 2 bases and J by 7 bases, with 12 bases between the two germline ends. The germline V gene has CDR1 MNHEY and CDR2 SVGEGT. CDR3 in DNA: TGTGCCAGCAGTTACGATTCGCCGGTGAATTCACCCCTCCACTTT. The encoded protein is CASSYDSPVNSPLHF.

The chain combines TRBV27 with TRBJ2-7, with D possibly TRBD1 on 6 matching bases. The germline gives CDR1 MNHEY, CDR2 SMNVEV (reference sequence). There are 15 residues in the CDR3. V shed 5 bases and J shed 9 bases, with 23 bases lying between them. CDR3 region: CASSQRDKGDLGQYF. The CDR3 DNA follows: TGTGCCAGCAGTCAACGGGACAAGGGGGATTTGGGGCAGTACTTC.